A single sample gave rise to the 10 T cell receptor beta chains below, sequenced in a study of T cell changes during pregnancy in multiple sclerosis. Assay used: immunoSEQ multiplex PCR; TCRdb lists only in-frame clones, some missing. The sample has roughly 69,000 clones; about 91% are singletons. The sequenced sample was peripheral blood, obtained after pregnancy. The receptors were gathered from a female donor with multiple sclerosis, enrolled in a pregnancy study.

This clone appeared once. The chain carries TRBV5-1 and TRBJ1-4, with 8 bases fitting TRBD1. Germline V lookup: CDR1 SGHRS, CDR2 YFSETQ. There are 14 residues in the CDR3. The ends lost 2 bases at V and 7 bases at J; junction bases unmatched: 4. The CDR3 DNA is TGCGCCAGCAGCTTAACAGGGGGTGGTGAAAAACTGTTTTTT. This encodes CASSLTGGGEKLFF. Based on the CDR3 plus reference TRBV5-1 and TRBJ1-4, the full variable domain is KAGVTQTPRYLIKTRGQQVTLSCSPISGHRSVSWYQQTPGQGLQFLFEYFSETQRNKGNFPGRFSGRQFSNSRSEMNVSTLELGDSALYLCASSLTGGGEKLFFGSGTQLSVL.

The rearrangement uses TRBV6-5 and TRBJ1-2, with 9 bases aligning to TRBD1. The CDR3 spans 14 residues. After removal of 5 bases from V and 2 bases from J, the junction contained 3 bases not matched to a gene. Germline values: CDR1 MNHEY, CDR2 SVGAGI. The CDR3 DNA reads as TGTGCCAGCAGTGTAGGGACAGGGAACTATGGCTACACCTTC. Translating it yields CASSVGTGNYGYTF.

The V gene is TRBV27, the J gene TRBJ1-2; 7 bases agree with TRBD1. The V gene's germline CDR1 is MNHEY and CDR2 SMNVEV (reference sequence). The CDR3 totals 17 residues. The V segment lost 3 bases and the J segment 0 bases; nucleotides outside the gene matches: 10. The CDR3 DNA reads TGTGCCAGCAGTTTCACCGGACAGGTTCGGGCTAACTATGGCTACACCTTC. This translates into CASSFTGQVRANYGYTF.

This clone was observed a single time. The chain carries TRBV5-6 and TRBJ1-2, with D possibly matching TRBD1 (6 bases). V was pared by 7 bases and J by 3 bases, with 16 bases between. This CDR3 spans 14 amino acids. The germline gives CDR1 SGHDT, CDR2 YYEEEE. The CDR3 DNA sequence: TGTGCCAGCCAAGGACAGAACTCTCACTATGGCTACACCTTC. This sequence encodes CASQGQNSHYGYTF. The variable domain in full, with the rest retrieved from reference TRBV5-6 and TRBJ1-2, is DAGVTQSPTHLIKTRGQQVTLRCSPKSGHDTVSWYQQALGQGPQFIFQYYEEEERQRGNFPDRFSGHQFPNYSSELNVNALLLGDSALYLCASQGQNSHYGYTFGSGTRLTVV.

This clone was counted a single time. This rearrangement joins TRBV7-9 to TRBJ1-1; D not resolved. The V end lost 2 bases, the J end lost 1 base, and 8 bases lay between the germline ends. CDR3 size: 14 residues. The germline gives CDR1 SEHNR, CDR2 FQNEAQ (reference sequence). CDR3 bases: TGTGCCAGCAGCTTATCAAAATCGAACACTGAAGCTTTCTTT. As protein: CASSLSKSNTEAFF.

The rearrangement joins TRBV6-1 to TRBJ2-1; D perhaps matches TRBD2 (6 bases). Germline CDR1 and CDR2: MNHNS and SASEGT. This CDR3 is 16 amino acids long. Deletions cut 1 base from V and 8 bases from J, with 18 bases between. The CDR3 here is CASSEGRGLYGDEQFF. In nucleotides, the CDR3 is TGTGCCAGCAGTGAAGGGAGGGGCCTCTATGGGGATGAGCAGTTCTTC.

The chain carries TRBV11-1 and TRBJ2-1; 8 positions match TRBD2. J lost 2 bases, V lost 4 bases, and 4 bases had no gene match. CDR3 length: 15 residues. Germline V gene lookup returns CDR1 SGHAT and CDR2 FQDESV (reference sequence). The CDR3 nucleotides are TGTGCCAGCAGCTCACTAGCGGAAACCTACAATGAGCAGTTCTTC. This codes for CASSSLAETYNEQFF.

The rearrangement links TRBV18 to TRBJ2-2; tentatively, D is TRBD2 (6 bases). CDR1 and CDR2 (germline): KGHSH, LQKENI. Between the trimmed V and J ends, which lost 3 bases and 5 bases, there was a span of 13 bases. This CDR3 comprises 15 residues. The CDR3 region has the DNA TGTGCCAGCTCACCGCAGGAGGGGTCGACCGGGGAGCTGTTTTTT. Amino acids: CASSPQEGSTGELFF. The variable domain in full, with the rest retrieved from reference TRBV18 and TRBJ2-2, is NAGVMQNPRHLVRRRGQEARLRCSPMKGHSHVYWYRQLPEEGLKFMVYLQKENIIDESGMPKERFSAEFPKEGPSILRIQQVVRGDSAAYFCASSPQEGSTGELFFGEGSRLTVL.

The chain combines TRBV18 with TRBJ2-1, with TRBD1 matching over 10 bases. V gave up 1 base and J gave up 5 bases; unmatched junction bases: 5. The CDR3 is 16 residues long. Per germline, CDR1 KGHSH and CDR2 LQKENI. The CDR3 here is CASSPRRDRGHNEQFF. The CDR3 bases are TGTGCCAGCTCACCACGGAGGGACAGGGGCCACAATGAGCAGTTCTTC.

The V and J genes are TRBV5-1 and TRBJ1-1; TRBD1 matches at 9 bases. The CDR3 is made up of 14 amino acids. The trim removed 4 bases at V and 5 bases at J, leaving 6 bases unmatched. Germline-derived CDR1 and CDR2 are SGHRS and YFSETQ. The CDR3, as DNA: TGCGCCAGCAGCCCAGGACAGGGGATAACTGAAGCTTTCTTT. Protein sequence: CASSPGQGITEAFF.